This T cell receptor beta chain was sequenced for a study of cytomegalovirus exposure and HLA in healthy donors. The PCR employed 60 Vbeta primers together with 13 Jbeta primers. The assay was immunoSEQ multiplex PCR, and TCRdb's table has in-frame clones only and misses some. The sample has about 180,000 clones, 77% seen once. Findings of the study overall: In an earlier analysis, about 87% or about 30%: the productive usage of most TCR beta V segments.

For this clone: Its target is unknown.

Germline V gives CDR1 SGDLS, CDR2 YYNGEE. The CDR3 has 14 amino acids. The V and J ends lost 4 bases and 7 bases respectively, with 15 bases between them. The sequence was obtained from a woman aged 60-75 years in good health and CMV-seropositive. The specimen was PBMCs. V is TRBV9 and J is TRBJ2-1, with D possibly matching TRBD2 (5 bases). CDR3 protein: CASSTRVLENEQFF. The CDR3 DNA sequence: TGTGCCAGCAGCACTAGGGTACTTGAGAATGAGCAGTTCTTC.